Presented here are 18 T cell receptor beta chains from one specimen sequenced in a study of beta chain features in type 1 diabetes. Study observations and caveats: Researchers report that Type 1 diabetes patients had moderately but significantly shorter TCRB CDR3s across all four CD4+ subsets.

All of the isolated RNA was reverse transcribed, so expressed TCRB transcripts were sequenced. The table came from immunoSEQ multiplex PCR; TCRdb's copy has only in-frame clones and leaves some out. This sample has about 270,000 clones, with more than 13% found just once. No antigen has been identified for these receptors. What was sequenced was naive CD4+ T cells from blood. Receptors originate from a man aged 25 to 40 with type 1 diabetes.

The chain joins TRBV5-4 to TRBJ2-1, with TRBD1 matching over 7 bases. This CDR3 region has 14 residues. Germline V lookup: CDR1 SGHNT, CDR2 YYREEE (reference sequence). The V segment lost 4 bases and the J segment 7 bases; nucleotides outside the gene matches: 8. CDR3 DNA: TGTGCCAGCAGCCTAGGACAGGTGTTGAATGAGCAGTTCTTC. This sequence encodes CASSLGQVLNEQFF.

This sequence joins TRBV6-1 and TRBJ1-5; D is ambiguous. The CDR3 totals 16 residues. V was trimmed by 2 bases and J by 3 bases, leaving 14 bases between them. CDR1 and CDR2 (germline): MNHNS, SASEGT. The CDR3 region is CASSELGLINNQPQHF. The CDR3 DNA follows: TGTGCCAGCAGTGAACTAGGTCTGATAAACAATCAGCCCCAGCATTTT.

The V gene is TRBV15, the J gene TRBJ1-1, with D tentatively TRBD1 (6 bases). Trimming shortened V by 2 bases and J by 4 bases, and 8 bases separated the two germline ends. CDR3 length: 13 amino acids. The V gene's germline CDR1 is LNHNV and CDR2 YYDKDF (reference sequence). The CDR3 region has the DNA TGTGCCACCAGCAGAACAGGGACCACTGAAGCTTTCTTT. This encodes CATSRTGTTEAFF.

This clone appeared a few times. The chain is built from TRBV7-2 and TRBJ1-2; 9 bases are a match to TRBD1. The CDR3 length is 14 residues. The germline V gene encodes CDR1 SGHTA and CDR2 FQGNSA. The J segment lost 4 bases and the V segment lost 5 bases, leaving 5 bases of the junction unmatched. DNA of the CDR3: TGTGCCAGCAGCCCAGGGACAGGGCCCTATGGCTACACCTTC. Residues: CASSPGTGPYGYTF.

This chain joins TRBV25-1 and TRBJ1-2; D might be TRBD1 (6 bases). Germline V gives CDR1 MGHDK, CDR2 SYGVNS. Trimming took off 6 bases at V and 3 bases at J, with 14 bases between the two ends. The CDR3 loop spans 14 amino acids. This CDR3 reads CASSSARGDYGYTF. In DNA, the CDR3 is TGTGCCAGCAGCTCGGCCAGGGGCGACTATGGCTACACCTTC.

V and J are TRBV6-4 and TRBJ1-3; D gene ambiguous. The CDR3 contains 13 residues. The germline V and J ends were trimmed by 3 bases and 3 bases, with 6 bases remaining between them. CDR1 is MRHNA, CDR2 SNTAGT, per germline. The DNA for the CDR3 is TGTGCCAGCAGTGAACAAATTGGAAACACCATATATTTT. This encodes CASSEQIGNTIYF.

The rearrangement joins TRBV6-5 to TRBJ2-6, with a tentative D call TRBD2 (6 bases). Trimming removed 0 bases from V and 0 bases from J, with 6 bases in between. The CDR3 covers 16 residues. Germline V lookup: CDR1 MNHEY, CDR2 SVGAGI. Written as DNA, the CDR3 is TGTGCCAGCAGTTACTCGGGGGGCTCTGGGGCCAACGTCCTGACTTTC. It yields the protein CASSYSGGSGANVLTF.

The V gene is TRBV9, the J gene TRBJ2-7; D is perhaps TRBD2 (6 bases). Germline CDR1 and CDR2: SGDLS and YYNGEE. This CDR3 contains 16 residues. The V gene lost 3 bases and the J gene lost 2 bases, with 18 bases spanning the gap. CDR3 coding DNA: TGTGCCAGCAGCGCCAGGGAGGTTGTAAGGGCCTACGAGCAGTACTTC. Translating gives CASSAREVVRAYEQYF.

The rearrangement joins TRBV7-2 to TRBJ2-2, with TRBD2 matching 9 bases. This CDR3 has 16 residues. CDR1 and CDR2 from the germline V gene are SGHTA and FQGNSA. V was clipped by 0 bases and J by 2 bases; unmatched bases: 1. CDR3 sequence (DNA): TGTGCCAGCAGCTTAGCTAGCGGGAGAAACACCGGGGAGCTGTTTTTT. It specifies CASSLASGRNTGELFF.

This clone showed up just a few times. Here the CDR3 DNA reads TGTGCCAGCAGTGGACAGACCACAGATACGCAGTATTTT. This codes for CASSGQTTDTQYF. V and J are TRBV2 and TRBJ2-3, with D tentatively TRBD1 (5 bases). This CDR3 is built from 13 residues. Between the trimmed V and J ends, which lost 4 bases and 2 bases, there was a span of 7 bases. Germline CDR1 and CDR2: SNHLY and FYNNEI.

The CDR3, as DNA: TGTGCCAGCAGTTTAAGGACAGGGTTAACCTACAATGAGCAGTTCTTC. Amino acid sequence: CASSLRTGLTYNEQFF. J is TRBJ2-1 and V is TRBV27; 8 bases match TRBD1. CDR3 length: 16 residues. Germline lookup yields CDR1 MNHEY and CDR2 SMNVEV (reference sequence). Trimming took 2 bases from V and 2 from J; bases not matched to a gene: 5.

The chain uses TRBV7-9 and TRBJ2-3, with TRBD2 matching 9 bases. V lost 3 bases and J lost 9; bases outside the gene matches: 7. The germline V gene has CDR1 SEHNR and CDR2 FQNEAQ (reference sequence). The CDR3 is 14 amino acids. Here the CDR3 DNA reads TGTGCCAGCAGCTTGGCGGGAGGGCCGGTCACGCAGTATTTT. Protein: CASSLAGGPVTQYF.

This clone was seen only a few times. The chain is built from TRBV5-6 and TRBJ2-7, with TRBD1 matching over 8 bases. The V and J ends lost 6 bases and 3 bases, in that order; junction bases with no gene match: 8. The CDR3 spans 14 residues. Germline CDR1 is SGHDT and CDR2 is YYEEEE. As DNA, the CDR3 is TGTGCCAGCATCCGGACAGGGCCGTACTACGAGCAGTACTTC. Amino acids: CASIRTGPYYEQYF.

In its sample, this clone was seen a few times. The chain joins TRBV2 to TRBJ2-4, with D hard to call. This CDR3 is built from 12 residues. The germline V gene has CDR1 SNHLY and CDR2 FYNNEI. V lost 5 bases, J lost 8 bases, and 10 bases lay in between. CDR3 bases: TGTGCCAGCAGTCCACTCGACTACATTCAGTACTTC. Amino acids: CASSPLDYIQYF.

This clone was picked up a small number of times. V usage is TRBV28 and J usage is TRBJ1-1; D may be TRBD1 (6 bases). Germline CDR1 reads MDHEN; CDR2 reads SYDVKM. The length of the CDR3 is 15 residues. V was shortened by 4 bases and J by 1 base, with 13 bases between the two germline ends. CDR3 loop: CASSSEGGANTEAFF. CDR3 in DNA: TGTGCCAGCAGTTCCGAGGGGGGGGCGAACACTGAAGCTTTCTTT.

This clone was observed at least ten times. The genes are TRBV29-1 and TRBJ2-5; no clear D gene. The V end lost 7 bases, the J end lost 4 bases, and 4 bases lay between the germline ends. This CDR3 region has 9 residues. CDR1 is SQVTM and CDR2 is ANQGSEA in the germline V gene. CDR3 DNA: TGCAGCGCCGGAGAGACCCAGTACTTC. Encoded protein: CSAGETQYF.

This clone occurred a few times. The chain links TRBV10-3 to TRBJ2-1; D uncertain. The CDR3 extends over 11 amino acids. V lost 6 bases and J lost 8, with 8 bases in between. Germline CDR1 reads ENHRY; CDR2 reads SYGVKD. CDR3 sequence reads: CAIRATDEQFF. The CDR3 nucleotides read TGTGCCATCAGAGCTACCGATGAGCAGTTCTTC.

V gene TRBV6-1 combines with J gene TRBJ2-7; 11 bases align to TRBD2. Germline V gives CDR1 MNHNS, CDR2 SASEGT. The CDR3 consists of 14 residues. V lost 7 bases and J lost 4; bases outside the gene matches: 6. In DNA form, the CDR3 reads TGTGCCAGCAAGCTGACTAGCGGGACGTACGAGCAGTACTTC. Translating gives CASKLTSGTYEQYF.